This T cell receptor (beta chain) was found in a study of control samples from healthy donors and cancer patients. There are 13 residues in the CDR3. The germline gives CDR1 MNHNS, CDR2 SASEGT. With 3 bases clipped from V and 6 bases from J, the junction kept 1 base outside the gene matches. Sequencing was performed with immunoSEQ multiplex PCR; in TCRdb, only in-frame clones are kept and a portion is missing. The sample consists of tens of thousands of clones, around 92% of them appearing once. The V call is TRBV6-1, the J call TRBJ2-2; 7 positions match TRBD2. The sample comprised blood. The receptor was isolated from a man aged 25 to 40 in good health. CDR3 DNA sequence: TGTGCCAGCAGTGATCGGGGGGCCGGGGAGCTGTTTTTT. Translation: CASSDRGAGELFF.